The clone carrying this T cell receptor beta chain occurred many times. Its antigen is as yet unknown. V lost 1 base and J lost 5; bases outside the gene matches: 4. Germline assignment: CDR1 SSHAT and CDR2 FNYEAQ (reference sequence). This CDR3 region has 14 residues. This sample is drawn from a study of CD8 T cells in ankylosing spondylitis. Each CDR3 protein is one row after TCRdb ran MiXCR on the 5' RACE reads. The table has 150,000 to 200,000 distinct CDR3 sequences, roughly 20% seen once. Broader study findings: In the blood and synovial fluid of reactive arthritis, some motif variants had been previously reported. From matched ankylosing spondylitis synovial fluid, disease-linked clones were reportedly recovered at significantly enriched levels. Blood of patients with ankylosing spondylitis appeared to be characterized by a TCR beta motif of eight or nine highly homologous variants.

Material for sequencing was blood, either unsorted or a sorted T cell fraction (not recorded which). This receptor was identified in a male donor aged 10-35 years with ankylosing spondylitis or in good health (not recorded which). V is TRBV7-7 and J is TRBJ2-5, with TRBD1 matching 7 bases. CDR3 coding DNA: TGTGCCAGCAGCTTAGAGGGGGCGGCGGAGACCCAGTACTTC. Translating it yields CASSLEGAAETQYF. Full variable domain (remainder filled in from reference TRBV7-7 and TRBJ2-5): GAGVSQSPRYKVTKRGQDVTLRCDPISSHATLYWYQQALGQGPEFLTYFNYEAQPDKSGLPSDRFSAERPEGSISTLTIQRTEQRDSAMYRCASSLEGAAETQYFGPGTRLLVL.